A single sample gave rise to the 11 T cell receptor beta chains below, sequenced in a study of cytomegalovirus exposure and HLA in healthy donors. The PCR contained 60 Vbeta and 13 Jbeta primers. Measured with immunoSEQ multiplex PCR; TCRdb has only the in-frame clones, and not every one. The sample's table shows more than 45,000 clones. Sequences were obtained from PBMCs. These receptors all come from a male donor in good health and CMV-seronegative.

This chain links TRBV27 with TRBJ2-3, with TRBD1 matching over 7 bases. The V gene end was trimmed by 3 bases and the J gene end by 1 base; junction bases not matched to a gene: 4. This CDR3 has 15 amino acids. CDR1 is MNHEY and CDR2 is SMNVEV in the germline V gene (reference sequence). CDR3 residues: CASSFKGQRTDTQYF. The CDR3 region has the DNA TGTGCCAGCAGTTTTAAGGGACAGCGCACAGATACGCAGTATTTT.

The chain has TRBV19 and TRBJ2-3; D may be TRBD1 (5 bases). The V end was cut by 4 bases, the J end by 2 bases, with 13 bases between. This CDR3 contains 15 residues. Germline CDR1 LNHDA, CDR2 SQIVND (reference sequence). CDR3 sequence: CASSNTGSDTDTQYF. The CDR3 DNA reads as TGTGCCAGTAGTAATACAGGATCGGACACAGATACGCAGTATTTT.

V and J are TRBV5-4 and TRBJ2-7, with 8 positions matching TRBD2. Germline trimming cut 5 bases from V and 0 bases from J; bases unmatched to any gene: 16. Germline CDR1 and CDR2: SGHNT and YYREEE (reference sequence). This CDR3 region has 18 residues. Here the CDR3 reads CASSPGGVDRSSSYEQYF. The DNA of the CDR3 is TGTGCCAGCAGTCCCGGGGGGGTTGACAGATCGAGCTCCTACGAGCAGTACTTC.

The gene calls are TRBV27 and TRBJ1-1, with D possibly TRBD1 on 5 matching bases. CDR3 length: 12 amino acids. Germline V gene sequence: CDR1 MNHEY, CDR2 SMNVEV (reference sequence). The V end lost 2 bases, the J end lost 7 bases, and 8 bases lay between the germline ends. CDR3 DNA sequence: TGTGCCAGCAGTTTAATGGGGGGTGAAGCTTTCTTT. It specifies CASSLMGGEAFF.

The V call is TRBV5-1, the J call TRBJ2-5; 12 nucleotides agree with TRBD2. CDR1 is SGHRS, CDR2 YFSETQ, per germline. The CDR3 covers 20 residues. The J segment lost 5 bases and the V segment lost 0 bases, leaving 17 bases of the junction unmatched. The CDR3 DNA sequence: TGCGCCAGCAGCTTGGCCGTAGCAGGGCCGGGACTAGCGGGTGGGGAGACCCAGTACTTC. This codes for CASSLAVAGPGLAGGETQYF.

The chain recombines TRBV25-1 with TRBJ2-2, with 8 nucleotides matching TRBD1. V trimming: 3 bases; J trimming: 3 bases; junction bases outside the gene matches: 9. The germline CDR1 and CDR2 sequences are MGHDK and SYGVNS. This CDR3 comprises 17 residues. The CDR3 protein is CASSDPPGQDYTGELFF. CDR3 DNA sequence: TGTGCCAGCAGTGATCCCCCGGGACAGGATTACACCGGGGAGCTGTTTTTT.

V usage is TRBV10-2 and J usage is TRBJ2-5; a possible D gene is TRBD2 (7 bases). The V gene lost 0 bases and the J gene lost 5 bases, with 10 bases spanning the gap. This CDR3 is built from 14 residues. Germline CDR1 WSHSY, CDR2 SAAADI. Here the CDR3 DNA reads TGCGCCAGCAGTGAGTCGGGGGGGCAGGAGACCCAGTACTTC. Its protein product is CASSESGGQETQYF.

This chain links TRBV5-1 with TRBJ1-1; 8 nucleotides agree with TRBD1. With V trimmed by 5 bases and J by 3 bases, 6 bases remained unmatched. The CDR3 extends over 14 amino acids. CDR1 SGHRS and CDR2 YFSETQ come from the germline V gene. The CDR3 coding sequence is TGCGCCAGCAGATATCAGGGGGCAGACACTGAAGCTTTCTTT. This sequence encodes CASRYQGADTEAFF.

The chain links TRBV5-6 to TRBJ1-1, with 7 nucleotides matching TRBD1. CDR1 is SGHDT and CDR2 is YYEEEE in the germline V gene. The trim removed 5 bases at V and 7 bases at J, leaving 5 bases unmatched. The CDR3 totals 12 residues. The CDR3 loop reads CASSPGTDEAFF. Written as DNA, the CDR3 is TGTGCCAGCAGTCCCGGGACAGATGAAGCTTTCTTT.

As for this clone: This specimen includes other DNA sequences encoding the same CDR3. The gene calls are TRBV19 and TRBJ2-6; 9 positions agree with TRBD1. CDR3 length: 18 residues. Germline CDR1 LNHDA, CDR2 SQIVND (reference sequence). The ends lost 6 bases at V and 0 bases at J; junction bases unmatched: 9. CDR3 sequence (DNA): TGTGCCAGTAGCCCTTTCGGGACAGGGCGCTCTGGGGCCAACGTCCTGACTTTC. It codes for CASSPFGTGRSGANVLTF.

This chain's CDR3 is CASSQSDRPGSTEAFF. Written as DNA, the CDR3 is TGTGCCAGCAGCCAGTCGGACAGGCCGGGGTCCACTGAAGCTTTCTTT. The rearrangement uses TRBV4-2 and TRBJ1-1, with 7 positions matching TRBD1. Germline loops: CDR1 LGHNA, CDR2 YNFKEQ. Losses at the gene ends were 3 bases for V and 4 bases for J; bases not matched to a gene: 11. This CDR3 has 16 amino acids.